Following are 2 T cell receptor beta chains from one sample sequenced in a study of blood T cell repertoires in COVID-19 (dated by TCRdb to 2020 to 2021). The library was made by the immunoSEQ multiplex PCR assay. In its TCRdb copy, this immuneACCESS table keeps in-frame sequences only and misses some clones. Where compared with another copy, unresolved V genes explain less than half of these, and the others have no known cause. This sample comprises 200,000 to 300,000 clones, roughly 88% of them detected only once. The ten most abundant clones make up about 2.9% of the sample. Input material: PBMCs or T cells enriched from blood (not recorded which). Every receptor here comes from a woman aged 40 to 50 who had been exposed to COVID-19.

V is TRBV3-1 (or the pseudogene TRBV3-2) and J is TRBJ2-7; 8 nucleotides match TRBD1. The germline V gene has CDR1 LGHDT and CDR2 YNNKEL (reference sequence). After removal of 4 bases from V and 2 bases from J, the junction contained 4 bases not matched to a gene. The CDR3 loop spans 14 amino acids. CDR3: CASSRSDRAYEQYF. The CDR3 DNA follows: TGTGCCAGCAGCCGATCGGACAGGGCCTACGAGCAGTACTTC.

The CDR3 spells CASSGEWGTGELFF. The CDR3 DNA sequence: TGTGCCAGCAGTGGGGAGTGGGGCACCGGGGAGCTGTTTTTT. The V gene is TRBV28, the J gene TRBJ2-2, with D possibly matching TRBD2 (5 bases). CDR3 length: 14 amino acids. V gave up 5 bases and J gave up 4 bases, with 11 bases separating them. Germline V gives CDR1 MDHEN, CDR2 SYDVKM.